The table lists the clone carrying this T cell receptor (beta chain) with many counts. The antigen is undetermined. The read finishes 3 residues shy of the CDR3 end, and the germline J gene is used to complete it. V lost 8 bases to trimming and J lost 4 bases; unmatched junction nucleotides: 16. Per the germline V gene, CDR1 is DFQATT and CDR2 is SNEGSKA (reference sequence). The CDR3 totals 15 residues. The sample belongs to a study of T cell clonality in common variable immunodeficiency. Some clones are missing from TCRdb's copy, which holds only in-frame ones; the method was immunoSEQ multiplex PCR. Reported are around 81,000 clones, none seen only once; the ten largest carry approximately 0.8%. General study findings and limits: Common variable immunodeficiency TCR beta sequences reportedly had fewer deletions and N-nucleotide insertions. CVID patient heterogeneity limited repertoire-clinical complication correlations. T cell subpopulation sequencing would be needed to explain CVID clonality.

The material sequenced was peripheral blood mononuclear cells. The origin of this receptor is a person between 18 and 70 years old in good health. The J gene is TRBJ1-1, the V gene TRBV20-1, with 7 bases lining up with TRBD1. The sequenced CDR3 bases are TGCAGTTCCCCCGGGAGGGGGCCAGTAACCACTGAA. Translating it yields CSSPGRGPVTTE. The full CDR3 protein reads CSSPGRGPVTTEAFF.